Here is one TCR beta chain with its context. Its specificity is unknown. These data originate in a study of a mutant IDH1 vaccine in newly diagnosed glioma. Study-wide context: Following radiotherapy alone, or alongside temozolomide cycles, vaccination was started after an interval of 4-6 weeks. Whole-study results and caveats: In about 93% of patients, immune responses induced by the vaccine occurred.

Stated time point: week 47, end of study. Every single dose of the vaccine, 300 ug of mutant IDH1 20-mer peptide, came with topical imiquimod. Patients carried new grade 3 or 4 IDH1-mutant astrocytomas lacking nuclear ATRX. Assay used: immunoSEQ multiplex PCR; TCRdb lists only in-frame clones, some missing. The sample has over 75,000 clones; approximately 75% are singletons. Germline CDR1 SEHNR, CDR2 FQNEAQ (reference sequence). The CDR3 is made up of 14 amino acids. V lost 10 bases and J lost 7, with 17 bases in between. The chain links TRBV7-9 to TRBJ1-6; D is possibly TRBD1 (6 bases). The specimen comprised PBMCs, sampled from a glioma patient whose treatment included an IDH1 peptide vaccine. This receptor was taken from a man between 35 and 55 years old with glioma. The CDR3 coding sequence is TGTGCCACCTCCACGGACAGCCCAAATTCACCCCTCCACTTT. It encodes CATSTDSPNSPLHF.